The rows below give T cell receptor beta chains drawn from one sample of a study of patients and donors after allogeneic stem cell transplantation. TCRdb ran MiXCR on the RT-PCR reads and lists one entry per CDR3 protein. In the table there are 160,000 or so distinct CDR3 sequences, about 24% of which are singletons. Sequencing used blood, either unsorted or a sorted T cell fraction (not recorded which). These receptors all stem from a human donor who was either an allogeneic HSCT recipient or a stem cell or donor lymphocyte infusion donor (not recorded which). It is not recorded whose cells these are; they may come from a transplant donor. The CDR3 runs from the conserved cysteine through the conserved F or W. The order of the fields is clone size, D gene, J gene, V gene, CDR3 length, CDR3 DNA, CDR3 protein. The D gene is left open where the match is weak. The size field is filled for only some rows; it gives once, few, many or a size class.

many TRBD1 TRBJ1-1 TRBV5-1 15 TGCGCCAGCAGCTTAACCGGGACAGGGGTCACTGAAGCTTTCTTT CASSLTGTGVTEAFF
NA NA TRBJ1-1 TRBV30 15 TGTGCCTGGAGTGTTCAGGGTTCGGGGAACACTGAAGCTTTCTTT CAWSVQGSGNTEAFF
few NA TRBJ1-5 TRBV12-3/TRBV12-4 16 TGTGCCAGCAGTCCACAGGGTTGGGATAGCAATCAGCCCCAGCATTTT CASSPQGWDSNQPQHF
NA NA TRBJ2-7 TRBV25-1 15 TGTGCCAGCAGTGCCCTCGACAGTACATACTACGAGCAGTACTTC CASSALDSTYYEQYF
NA NA TRBJ1-3 TRBV6-1 16 TGTGCCAGCAGTGAACTCCACAGGATGGGCGGAAACACCATATATTTT CASSELHRMGGNTIYF
many TRBD1 TRBJ1-2 TRBV7-8 13 TGTGCCAGCAGACCGACAGGGGGCTTGGGCTACACCTTC CASRPTGGLGYTF
few TRBD1 TRBJ1-4 TRBV5-1 17 TGCGCCAGCAGCGAAGCCGGGACAGGGCTTACTAATGAAAAACTGTTTTTT CASSEAGTGLTNEKLFF
NA NA TRBJ2-7 TRBV29-1 13 TGCAGCGTTGAACACACAGGGTCCTACGAGCAGTACTTC CSVEHTGSYEQYF
NA NA TRBJ2-1 TRBV20-1 10 TGCAGTGCTAGAGAAAATGAGCAGTTCTTC CSARENEQFF
few NA TRBJ1-2 TRBV20-1 11 TGCAGTGCTAGACAGGGGCATGGCTACACCTTC CSARQGHGYTF
few TRBD1 TRBJ1-2 TRBV7-2 17 TGTGCCAGCAGCTTAGGGATGACAGGGATGTTTAACTATGGCTACACCTTC CASSLGMTGMFNYGYTF
once NA TRBJ1-6 TRBV5-5 16 TGTGCCAGCAGCTTGGGACAGCTCCAAAATAATTCACCCCTCCACTTT CASSLGQLQNNSPLHF
NA NA TRBJ2-1 TRBV20-1 10 TGCAGTGCCTCCTACAATGAGCAGTTCTTC CSASYNEQFF
many NA TRBJ1-3 TRBV20-1 14 TGCAGTGCCAGCCCGGGGACGTCTGGAAACACCATATATTTT CSASPGTSGNTIYF